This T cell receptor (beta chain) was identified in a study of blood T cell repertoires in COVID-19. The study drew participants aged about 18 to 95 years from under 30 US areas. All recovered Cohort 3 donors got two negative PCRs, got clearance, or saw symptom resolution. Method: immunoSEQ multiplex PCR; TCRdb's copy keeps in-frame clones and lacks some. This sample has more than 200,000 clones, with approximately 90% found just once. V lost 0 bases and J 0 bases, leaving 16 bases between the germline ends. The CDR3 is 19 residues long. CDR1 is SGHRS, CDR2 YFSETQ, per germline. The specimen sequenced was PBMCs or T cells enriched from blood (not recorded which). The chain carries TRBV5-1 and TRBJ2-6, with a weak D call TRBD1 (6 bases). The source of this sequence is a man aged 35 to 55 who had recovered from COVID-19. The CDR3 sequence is CASSLADQGPVSGANVLTF. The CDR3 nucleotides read TGCGCCAGCAGCTTGGCCGACCAGGGGCCCGTCTCTGGGGCCAACGTCCTGACTTTC. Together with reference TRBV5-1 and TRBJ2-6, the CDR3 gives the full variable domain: KAGVTQTPRYLIKTRGQQVTLSCSPISGHRSVSWYQQTPGQGLQFLFEYFSETQRNKGNFPGRFSGRQFSNSRSEMNVSTLELGDSALYLCASSLADQGPVSGANVLTFGAGSRLTVL.